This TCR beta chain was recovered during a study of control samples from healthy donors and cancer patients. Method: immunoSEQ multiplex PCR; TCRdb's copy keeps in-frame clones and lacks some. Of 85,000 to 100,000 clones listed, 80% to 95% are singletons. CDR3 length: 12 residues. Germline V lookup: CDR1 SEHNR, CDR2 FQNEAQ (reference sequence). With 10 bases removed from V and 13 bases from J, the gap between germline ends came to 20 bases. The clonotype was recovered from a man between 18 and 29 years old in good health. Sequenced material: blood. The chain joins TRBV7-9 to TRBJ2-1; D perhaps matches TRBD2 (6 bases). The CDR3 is CAIPAGPLGQFF. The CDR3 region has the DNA TGTGCCATCCCAGCGGGCCCCCTGGGCCAGTTCTTC.